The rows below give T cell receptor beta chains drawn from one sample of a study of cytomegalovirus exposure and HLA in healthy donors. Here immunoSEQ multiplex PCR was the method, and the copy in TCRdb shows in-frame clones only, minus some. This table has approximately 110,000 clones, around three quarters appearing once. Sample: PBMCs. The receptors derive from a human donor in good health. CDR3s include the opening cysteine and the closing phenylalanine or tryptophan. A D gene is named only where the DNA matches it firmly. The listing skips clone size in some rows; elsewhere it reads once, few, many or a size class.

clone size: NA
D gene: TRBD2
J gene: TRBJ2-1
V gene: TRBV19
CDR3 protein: CASSTATTSGLYNEQFF
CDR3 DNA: TGTGCCAGTAGTACAGCCACCACTAGCGGCCTATACAATGAGCAGTTCTTC

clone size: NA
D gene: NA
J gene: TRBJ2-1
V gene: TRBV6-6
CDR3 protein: CASRTADYEQFF
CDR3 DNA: TGTGCCAGCAGGACCGCCGACTATGAGCAGTTCTTC

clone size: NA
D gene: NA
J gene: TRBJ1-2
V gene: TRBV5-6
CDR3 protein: CASSPGVLVKGYTF
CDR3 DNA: TGTGCCAGCAGCCCAGGGGTGCTAGTGAAAGGCTACACCTTC

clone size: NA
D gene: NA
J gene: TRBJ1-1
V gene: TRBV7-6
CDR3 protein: CASSPGGRRTEAFF
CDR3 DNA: TGTGCCAGCAGCCCTGGAGGAAGAAGGACTGAAGCTTTCTTT

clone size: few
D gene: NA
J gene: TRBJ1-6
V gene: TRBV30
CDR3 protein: CAWGLLDPLHF
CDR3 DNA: TGTGCCTGGGGACTTTTGGATCCCCTCCACTTT

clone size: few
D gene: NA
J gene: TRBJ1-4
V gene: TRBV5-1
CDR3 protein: CASSLGAGANEKLFF
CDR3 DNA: TGCGCCAGCAGCTTAGGGGCTGGGGCTAATGAAAAACTGTTTTTT

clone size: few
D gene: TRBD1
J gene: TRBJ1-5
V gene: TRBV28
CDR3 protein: CASSSPLGGTGVSNQPQHF
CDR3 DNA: TGTGCCAGCAGTTCCCCCCTCGGCGGGACAGGGGTGAGCAATCAGCCCCAGCATTTT

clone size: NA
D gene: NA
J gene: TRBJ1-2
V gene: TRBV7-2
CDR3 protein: CASSLENRNNYGYTF
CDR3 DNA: TGTGCCAGCAGCTTAGAAAACAGGAATAACTATGGCTACACCTTC

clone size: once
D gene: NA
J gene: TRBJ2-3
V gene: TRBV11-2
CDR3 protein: CASSLFRGVTDTQYF
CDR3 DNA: TGTGCCAGCAGCTTATTCAGAGGCGTCACAGATACGCAGTATTTT

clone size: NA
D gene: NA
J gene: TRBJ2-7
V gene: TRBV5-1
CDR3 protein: CASSVGAWVSIQGYEQYF
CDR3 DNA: TGCGCCAGCAGCGTGGGAGCGTGGGTTTCTATACAGGGCTACGAGCAGTACTTC

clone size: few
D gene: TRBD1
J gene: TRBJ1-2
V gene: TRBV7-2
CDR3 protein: CASSPETGVPSNYGYTF
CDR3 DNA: TGTGCCAGCAGCCCCGAGACAGGGGTCCCTTCTAACTATGGCTACACCTTC

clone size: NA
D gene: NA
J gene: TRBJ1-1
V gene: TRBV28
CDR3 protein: CASSLPAQGTSTEAFF
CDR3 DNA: TGTGCCAGCAGTTTGCCGGCCCAAGGGACAAGCACTGAAGCTTTCTTT

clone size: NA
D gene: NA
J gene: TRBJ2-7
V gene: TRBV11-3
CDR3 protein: CASSLEDSLAYEQYF
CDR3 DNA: TGTGCCAGCAGCTTAGAAGACAGCCTGGCCTACGAGCAGTACTTC

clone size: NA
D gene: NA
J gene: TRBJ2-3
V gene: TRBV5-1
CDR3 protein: CASSLGWSRLPTDTQYF
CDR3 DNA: TGCGCCAGCAGCTTGGGTTGGTCGCGGCTACCCACAGATACGCAGTATTTT

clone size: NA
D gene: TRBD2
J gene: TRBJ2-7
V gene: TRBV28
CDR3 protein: CASSFSGSANEQYF
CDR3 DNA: TGTGCCAGCAGCTTTAGCGGGAGTGCCAACGAGCAGTACTTC

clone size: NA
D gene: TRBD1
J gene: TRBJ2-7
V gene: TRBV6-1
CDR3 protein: CASSEAGTGVEQYF
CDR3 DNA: TGTGCCAGCAGTGAAGCCGGGACAGGGGTGGAACAGTACTTC

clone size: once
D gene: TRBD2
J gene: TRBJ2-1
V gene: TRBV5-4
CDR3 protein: CASSLGGGGSSYNEQFF
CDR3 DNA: TGTGCCAGCAGCTTGGGAGGCGGCGGGAGCTCCTACAATGAGCAGTTCTTC

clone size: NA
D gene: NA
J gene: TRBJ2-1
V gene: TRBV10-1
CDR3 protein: CASSALSGPYNEQFF
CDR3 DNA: TGCGCCAGCAGTGCCCTAAGCGGGCCTTACAATGAGCAGTTCTTC

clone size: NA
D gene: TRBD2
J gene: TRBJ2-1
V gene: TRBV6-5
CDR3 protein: CASTLGSSGINEQFF
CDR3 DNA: TGTGCCAGCACCTTGGGGTCTAGCGGGATCAATGAGCAGTTCTTC

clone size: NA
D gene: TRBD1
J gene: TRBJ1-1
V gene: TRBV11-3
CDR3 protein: CASSFGTVGTEAFF
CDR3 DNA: TGTGCCAGCAGCTTCGGGACAGTAGGAACTGAAGCTTTCTTT

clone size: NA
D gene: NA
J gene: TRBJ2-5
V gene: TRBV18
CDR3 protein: CASSLQGGPQETQYF
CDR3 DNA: TGTGCCAGCTCACTACAGGGTGGCCCCCAAGAGACCCAGTACTTC

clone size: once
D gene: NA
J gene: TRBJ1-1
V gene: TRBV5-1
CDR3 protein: CASSLRGQGGTEAFF
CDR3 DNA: TGCGCCAGTAGCTTGAGAGGGCAGGGAGGCACTGAAGCTTTCTTT

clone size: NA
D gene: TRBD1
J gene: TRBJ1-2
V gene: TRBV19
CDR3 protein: CASTGGRIYGYTF
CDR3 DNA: TGTGCCAGTACAGGGGGACGCATCTATGGCTACACCTTC

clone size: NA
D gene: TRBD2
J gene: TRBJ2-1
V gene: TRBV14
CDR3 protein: CASSQASRLAAYNEQFF
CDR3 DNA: TGTGCCAGCAGCCAAGCGAGTAGACTAGCGGCCTACAATGAGCAGTTCTTC